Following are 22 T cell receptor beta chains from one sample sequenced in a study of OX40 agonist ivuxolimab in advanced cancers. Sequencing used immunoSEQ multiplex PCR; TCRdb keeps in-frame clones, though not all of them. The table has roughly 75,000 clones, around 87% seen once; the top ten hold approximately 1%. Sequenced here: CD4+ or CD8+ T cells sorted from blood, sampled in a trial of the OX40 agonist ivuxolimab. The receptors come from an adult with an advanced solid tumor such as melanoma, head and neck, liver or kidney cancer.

The CDR3, as DNA: TGTGCCAGCAGTTTCTCGGGGACCAGTGGCACTGAAGCTTTCTTT. It translates to CASSFSGTSGTEAFF. V gene TRBV27 combines with J gene TRBJ1-1, with D possibly being TRBD1 (5 bases). The CDR3 has 15 residues. V dropped 3 bases and J dropped 4 bases, with 15 bases sitting between them. Germline V gene lookup returns CDR1 MNHEY and CDR2 SMNVEV (reference sequence).

DNA for the CDR3: TGTGCCAGCAGACCCAGCGCAAGCTCCTACGAGCAGTACTTC. Its translation is CASRPSASSYEQYF. The V gene is TRBV5-6, the J gene TRBJ2-7; D not certain. Germline lookup yields CDR1 SGHDT and CDR2 YYEEEE. Trimming cost V 5 bases and J 0 bases, with 12 bases left between them. The CDR3 is made up of 14 amino acids.

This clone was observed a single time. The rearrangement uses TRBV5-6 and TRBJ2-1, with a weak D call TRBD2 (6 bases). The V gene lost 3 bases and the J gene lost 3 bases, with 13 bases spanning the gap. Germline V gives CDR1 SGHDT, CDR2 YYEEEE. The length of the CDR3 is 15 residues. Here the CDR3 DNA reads TGTGCCAGCAGCTCCGGACTAAGCGTCTACAATGAGCAGTTCTTC. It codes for CASSSGLSVYNEQFF. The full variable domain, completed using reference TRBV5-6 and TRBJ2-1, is DAGVTQSPTHLIKTRGQQVTLRCSPKSGHDTVSWYQQALGQGPQFIFQYYEEEERQRGNFPDRFSGHQFPNYSSELNVNALLLGDSALYLCASSSGLSVYNEQFFGPGTRLTVL.

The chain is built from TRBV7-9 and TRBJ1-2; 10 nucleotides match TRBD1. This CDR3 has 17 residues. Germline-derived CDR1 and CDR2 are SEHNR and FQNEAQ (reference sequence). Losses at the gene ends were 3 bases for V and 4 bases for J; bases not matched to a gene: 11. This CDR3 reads CASSFSRTGGGSYGYTF. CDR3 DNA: TGTGCCAGCAGCTTTTCAAGGACAGGGGGAGGAAGCTATGGCTACACCTTC.

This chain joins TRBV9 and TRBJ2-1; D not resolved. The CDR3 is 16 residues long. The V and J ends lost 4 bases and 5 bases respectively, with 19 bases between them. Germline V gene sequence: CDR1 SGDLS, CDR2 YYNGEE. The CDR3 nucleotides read TGTGCCAGCAGCCTCACTGTCACCGCCCTTAACAATGAGCAGTTCTTC. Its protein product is CASSLTVTALNNEQFF.

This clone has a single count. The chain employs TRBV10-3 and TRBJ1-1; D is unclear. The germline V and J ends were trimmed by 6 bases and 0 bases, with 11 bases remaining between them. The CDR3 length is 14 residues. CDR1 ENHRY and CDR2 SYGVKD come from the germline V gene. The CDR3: CAISLDGLNTEAFF. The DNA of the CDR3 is TGTGCCATCAGCTTGGACGGATTGAACACTGAAGCTTTCTTT.

The CDR3 DNA follows: TGTGCCAGCAGTCAGACACCGAGCTCTGGAAACACCATATATTTT. Translation gives CASSQTPSSGNTIYF. V is TRBV7-2 and J is TRBJ1-3; no clear D gene. V shed 6 bases and J shed 0 bases, with 12 bases lying between them. Looked up from germline, CDR1 is SGHTA and CDR2 is FQGNSA. The CDR3 has 15 amino acids.

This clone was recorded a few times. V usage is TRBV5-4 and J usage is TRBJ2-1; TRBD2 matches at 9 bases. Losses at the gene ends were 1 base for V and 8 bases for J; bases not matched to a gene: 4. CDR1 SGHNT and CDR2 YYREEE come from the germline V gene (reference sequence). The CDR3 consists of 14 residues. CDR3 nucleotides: TGTGCCAGCAGCTTGATGCGGGAGGGCCATGAGCAGTTCTTC. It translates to CASSLMREGHEQFF.

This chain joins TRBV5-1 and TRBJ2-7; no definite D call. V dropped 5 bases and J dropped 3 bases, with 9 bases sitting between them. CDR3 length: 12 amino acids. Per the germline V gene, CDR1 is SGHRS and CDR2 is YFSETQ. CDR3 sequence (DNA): TGCGCCAGCAGGAGTAGTCTCTACGAGCAGTACTTC. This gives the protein CASRSSLYEQYF.

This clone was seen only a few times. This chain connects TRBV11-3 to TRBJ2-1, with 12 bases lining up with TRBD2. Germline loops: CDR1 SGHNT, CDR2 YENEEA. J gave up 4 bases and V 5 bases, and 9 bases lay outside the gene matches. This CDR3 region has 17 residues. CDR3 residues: CASSPRTSGAGYNEQFF. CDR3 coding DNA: TGTGCCAGCAGCCCCCGGACTAGCGGGGCCGGGTACAATGAGCAGTTCTTC.

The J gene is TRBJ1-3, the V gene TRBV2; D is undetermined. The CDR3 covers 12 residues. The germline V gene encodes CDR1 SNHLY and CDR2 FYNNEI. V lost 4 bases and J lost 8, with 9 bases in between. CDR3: CASSVAGDTIYF. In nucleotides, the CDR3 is TGTGCCAGCAGTGTAGCCGGAGACACCATATATTTT.

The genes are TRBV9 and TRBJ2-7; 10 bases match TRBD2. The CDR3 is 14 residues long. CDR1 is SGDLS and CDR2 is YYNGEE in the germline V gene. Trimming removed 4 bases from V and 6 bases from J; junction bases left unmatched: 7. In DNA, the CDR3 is TGTGCCAGCAGCCTAACTAGCGGGACAAGCGAGCAGTACTTC. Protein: CASSLTSGTSEQYF.

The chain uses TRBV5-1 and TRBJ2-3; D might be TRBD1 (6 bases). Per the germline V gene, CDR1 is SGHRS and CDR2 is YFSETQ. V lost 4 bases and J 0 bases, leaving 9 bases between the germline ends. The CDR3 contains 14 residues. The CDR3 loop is CASSPDSSTDTQYF. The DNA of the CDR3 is TGCGCCAGCAGCCCGGACAGTAGCACAGATACGCAGTATTTT.

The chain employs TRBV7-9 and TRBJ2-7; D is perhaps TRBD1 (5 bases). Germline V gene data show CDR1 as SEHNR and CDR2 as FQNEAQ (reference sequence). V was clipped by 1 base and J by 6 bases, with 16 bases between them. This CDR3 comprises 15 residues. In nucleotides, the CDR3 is TGTGCCAGCAGCTTAGGTAGGGGTAGGAAGGGCGAGCAGTACTTC. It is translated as CASSLGRGRKGEQYF. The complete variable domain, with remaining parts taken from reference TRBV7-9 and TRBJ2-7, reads DTGVSQNPRHKITKRGQNVTFRCDPISEHNRLYWYRQTLGQGPEFLTYFQNEAQLEKSRLLSDRFSAERPKGSFSTLEIQRTEQGDSAMYLCASSLGRGRKGEQYFGPGTRLTVT.

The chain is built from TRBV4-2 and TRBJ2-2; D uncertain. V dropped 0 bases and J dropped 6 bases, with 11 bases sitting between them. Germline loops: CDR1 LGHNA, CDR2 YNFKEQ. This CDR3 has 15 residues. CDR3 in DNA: TGTGCCAGCAGCCAAGAGGTCTTGGACCCCGGGGAGCTGTTTTTT. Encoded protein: CASSQEVLDPGELFF.

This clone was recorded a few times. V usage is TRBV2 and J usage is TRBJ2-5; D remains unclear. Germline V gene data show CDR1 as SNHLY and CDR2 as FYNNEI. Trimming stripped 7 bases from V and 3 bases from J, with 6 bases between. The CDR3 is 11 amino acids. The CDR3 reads CASTGEETQYF. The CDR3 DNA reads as TGTGCCAGCACGGGTGAAGAGACCCAGTACTTC.

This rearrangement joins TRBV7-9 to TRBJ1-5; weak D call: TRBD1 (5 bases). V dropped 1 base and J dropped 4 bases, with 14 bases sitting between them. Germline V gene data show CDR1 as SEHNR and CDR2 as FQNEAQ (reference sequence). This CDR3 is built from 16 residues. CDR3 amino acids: CASSLVGGAINQPQHF. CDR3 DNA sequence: TGTGCCAGCAGCTTAGTCGGCGGGGCGATAAATCAGCCCCAGCATTTT.

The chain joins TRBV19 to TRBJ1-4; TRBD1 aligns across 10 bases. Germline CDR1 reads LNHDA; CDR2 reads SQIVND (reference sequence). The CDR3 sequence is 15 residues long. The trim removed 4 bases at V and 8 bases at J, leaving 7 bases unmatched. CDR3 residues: CASSNTGTGVEKLFF. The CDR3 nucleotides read TGTGCCAGTAGTAACACCGGGACAGGGGTAGAAAAACTGTTTTTT.

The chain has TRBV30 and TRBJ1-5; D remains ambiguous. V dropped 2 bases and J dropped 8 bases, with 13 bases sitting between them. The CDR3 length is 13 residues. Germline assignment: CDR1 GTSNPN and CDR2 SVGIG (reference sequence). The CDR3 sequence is CAWSPARTEPQHF. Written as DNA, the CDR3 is TGTGCCTGGAGTCCGGCAAGGACGGAGCCCCAGCATTTT.

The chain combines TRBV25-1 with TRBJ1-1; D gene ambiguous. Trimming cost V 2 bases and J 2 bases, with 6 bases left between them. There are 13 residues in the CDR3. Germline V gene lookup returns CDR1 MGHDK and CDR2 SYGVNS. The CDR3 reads CASSEEFNTEAFF. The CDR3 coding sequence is TGTGCCAGCAGTGAAGAATTCAACACTGAAGCTTTCTTT.

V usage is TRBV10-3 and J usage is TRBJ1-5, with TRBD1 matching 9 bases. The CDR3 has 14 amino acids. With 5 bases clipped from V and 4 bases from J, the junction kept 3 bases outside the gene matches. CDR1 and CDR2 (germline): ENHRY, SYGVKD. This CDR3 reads CAISSGQGNQPQHF. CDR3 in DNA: TGTGCCATCAGTTCGGGACAGGGTAATCAGCCCCAGCATTTT.

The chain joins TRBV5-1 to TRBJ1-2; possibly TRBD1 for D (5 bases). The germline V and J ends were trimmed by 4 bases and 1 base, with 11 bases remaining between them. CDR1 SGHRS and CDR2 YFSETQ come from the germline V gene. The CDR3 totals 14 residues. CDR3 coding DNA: TGCGCCAGCAGCGTGTCGGACAATAACTATGGCTACACCTTC. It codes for CASSVSDNNYGYTF.